This TCR beta chain emerged from a study of T cells in narcolepsy. Study in general: Donors had narcolepsy type 1 or type 2, or were healthy controls. Study observations and caveats: Same-patient CSF and blood CD4+ T cell clonotypes included HCRT-specific and TRIB2-specific autoreactive ones. Reportedly, autoreactive clonotypes were serially detected in patients' blood but not controls'. Autoreactive clone sequences were missing from some blood memory CD4+ repertoires.

This clone has just one count. As yet, its antigen is unknown. Assay used: immunoSEQ multiplex PCR; TCRdb lists only in-frame clones, some missing. Here the sample spans more than 9,500 clones, around 94% being singletons. Trimming cost V 6 bases and J 4 bases, with 7 bases left between them. This CDR3 contains 12 residues. The germline V gene encodes CDR1 MNHNS and CDR2 SASEGT. This receptor was taken from a human donor with narcolepsy. What was sequenced was CD45RA- memory CD4+ T cells from PBMCs. The rearrangement uses TRBV6-1 and TRBJ1-5; no clear D. The CDR3 DNA sequence: TGTGCCAGCAGGTCTCAGAATCAGCCCCAGCATTTT. Translation gives CASRSQNQPQHF.